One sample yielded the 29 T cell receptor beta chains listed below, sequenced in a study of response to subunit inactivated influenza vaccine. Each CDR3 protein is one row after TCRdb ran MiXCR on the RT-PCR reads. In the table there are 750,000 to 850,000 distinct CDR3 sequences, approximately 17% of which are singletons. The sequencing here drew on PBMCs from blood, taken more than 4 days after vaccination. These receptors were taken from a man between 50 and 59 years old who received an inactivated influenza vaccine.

The DNA of the CDR3 is TGTGCCAGCAGTTTTAGTATCGGGGGCACAGATACGCAGTATTTT. Translating it yields CASSFSIGGTDTQYF. The chain recombines TRBV28 with TRBJ2-3; a weak D match, TRBD2 (5 bases). Trimming removed 3 bases at V and 1 base at J, with 11 bases between. CDR1 is MDHEN, CDR2 SYDVKM, per germline. The CDR3 length is 15 residues. Filled out from reference TRBV28 and TRBJ2-3, the complete variable domain reads DVKVTQSSRYLVKRTGEKVFLECVQDMDHENMFWYRQDPGLGLRLIYFSYDVKMKEKGDIPEGYSVSREKKERFSLILESASTNQTSMYLCASSFSIGGTDTQYFGPGTRLTVL.

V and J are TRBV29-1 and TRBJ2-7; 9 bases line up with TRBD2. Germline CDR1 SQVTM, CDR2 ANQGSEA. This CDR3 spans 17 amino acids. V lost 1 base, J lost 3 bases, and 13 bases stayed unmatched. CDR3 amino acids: CSVEGDGTSSNFYEQYF. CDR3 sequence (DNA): TGCAGCGTTGAAGGTGATGGGACTAGCTCTAATTTCTACGAGCAGTACTTC.

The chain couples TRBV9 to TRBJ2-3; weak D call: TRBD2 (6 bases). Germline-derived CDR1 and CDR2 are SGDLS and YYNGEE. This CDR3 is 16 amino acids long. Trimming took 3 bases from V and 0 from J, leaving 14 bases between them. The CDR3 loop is CASSATSSASTDTQYF. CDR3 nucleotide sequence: TGTGCCAGCAGCGCAACATCTAGCGCCAGCACAGATACGCAGTATTTT.

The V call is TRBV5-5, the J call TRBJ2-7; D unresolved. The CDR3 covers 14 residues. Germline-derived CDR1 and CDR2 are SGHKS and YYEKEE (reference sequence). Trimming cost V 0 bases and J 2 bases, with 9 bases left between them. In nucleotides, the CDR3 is TGTGCCAGCAGCTTGGAAAGGCAGCCCTACGAGCAGTACTTC. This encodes CASSLERQPYEQYF.

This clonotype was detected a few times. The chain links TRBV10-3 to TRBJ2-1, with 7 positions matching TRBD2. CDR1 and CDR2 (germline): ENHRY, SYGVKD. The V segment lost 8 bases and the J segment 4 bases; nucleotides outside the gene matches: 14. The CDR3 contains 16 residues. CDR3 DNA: TGTGCCATCGGCCCCGGACTAGGGGAGGGATACAATGAGCAGTTCTTC. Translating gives CAIGPGLGEGYNEQFF.

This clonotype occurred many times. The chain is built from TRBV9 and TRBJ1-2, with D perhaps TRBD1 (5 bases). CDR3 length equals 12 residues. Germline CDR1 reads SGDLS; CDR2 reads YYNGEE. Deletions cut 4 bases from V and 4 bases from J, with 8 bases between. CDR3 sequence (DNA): TGTGCCAGCAGCTCCGACAGCTATGGCTACACCTTC. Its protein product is CASSSDSYGYTF.

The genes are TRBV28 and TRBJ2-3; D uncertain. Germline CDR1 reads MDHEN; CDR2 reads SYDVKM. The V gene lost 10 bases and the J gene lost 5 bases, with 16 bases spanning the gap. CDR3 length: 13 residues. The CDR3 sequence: CATLGPPLDTQYF. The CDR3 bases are TGTGCCACCCTCGGACCGCCTCTAGATACGCAGTATTTT.

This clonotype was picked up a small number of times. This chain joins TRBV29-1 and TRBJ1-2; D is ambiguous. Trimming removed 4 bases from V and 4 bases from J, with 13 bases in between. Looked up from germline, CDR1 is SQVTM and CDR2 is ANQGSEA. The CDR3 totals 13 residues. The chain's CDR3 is CSVVPRGSYGYTF. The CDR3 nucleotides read TGCAGCGTTGTACCCAGAGGTAGCTATGGCTACACCTTC.

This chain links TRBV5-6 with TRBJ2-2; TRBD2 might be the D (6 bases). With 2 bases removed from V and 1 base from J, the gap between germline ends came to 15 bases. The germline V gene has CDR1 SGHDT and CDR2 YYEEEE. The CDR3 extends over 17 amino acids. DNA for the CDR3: TGTGCCAGCAGCTTCTGGTTAGGGACTTGGAACACCGGGGAGCTGTTTTTT. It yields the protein CASSFWLGTWNTGELFF.

CDR3: CASRDGSNQPQHF. The CDR3 bases are TGTGCCAGTAGAGACGGGAGCAATCAGCCCCAGCATTTT. The chain recombines TRBV6-1 with TRBJ1-5; no clear D. Germline-derived CDR1 and CDR2 are MNHNS and SASEGT. V dropped 9 bases and J dropped 1 base, with 10 bases sitting between them. This CDR3 comprises 13 residues.

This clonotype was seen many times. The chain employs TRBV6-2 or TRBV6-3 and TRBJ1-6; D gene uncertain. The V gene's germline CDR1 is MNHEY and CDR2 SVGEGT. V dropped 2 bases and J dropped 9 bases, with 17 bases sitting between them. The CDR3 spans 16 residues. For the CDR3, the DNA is TGTGCCAGCAGTTACCCAACGACCCATTTGGGTTCACCCCTCCACTTT. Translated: CASSYPTTHLGSPLHF.

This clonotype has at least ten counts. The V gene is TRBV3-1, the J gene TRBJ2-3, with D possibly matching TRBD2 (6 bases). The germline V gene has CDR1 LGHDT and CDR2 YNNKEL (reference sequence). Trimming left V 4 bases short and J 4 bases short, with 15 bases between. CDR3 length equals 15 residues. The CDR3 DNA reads TGTGCCAGCAGCCGCATTCCCTCTAGCGCAGATACGCAGTATTTT. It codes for CASSRIPSSADTQYF.

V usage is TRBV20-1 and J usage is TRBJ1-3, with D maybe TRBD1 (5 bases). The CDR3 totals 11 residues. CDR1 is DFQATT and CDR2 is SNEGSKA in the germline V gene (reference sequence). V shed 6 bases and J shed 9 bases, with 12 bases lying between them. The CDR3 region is CSAESGTTIYF. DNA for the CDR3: TGCAGTGCGGAATCCGGGACCACCATATATTTT.

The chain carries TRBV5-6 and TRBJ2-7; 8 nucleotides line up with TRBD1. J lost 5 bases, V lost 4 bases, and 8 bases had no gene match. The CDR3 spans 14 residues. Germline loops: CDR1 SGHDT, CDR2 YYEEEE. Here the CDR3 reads CASSLGTGHHEQYF. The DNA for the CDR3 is TGTGCCAGCAGCCTCGGGACAGGACACCACGAGCAGTACTTC.

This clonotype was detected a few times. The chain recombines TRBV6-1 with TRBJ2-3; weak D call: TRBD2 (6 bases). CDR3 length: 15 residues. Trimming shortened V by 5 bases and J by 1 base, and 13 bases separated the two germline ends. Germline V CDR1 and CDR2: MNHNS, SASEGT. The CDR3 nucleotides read TGTGCCAGCAGTACCTTTAGCGGACGCACAGATACGCAGTATTTT. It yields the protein CASSTFSGRTDTQYF.

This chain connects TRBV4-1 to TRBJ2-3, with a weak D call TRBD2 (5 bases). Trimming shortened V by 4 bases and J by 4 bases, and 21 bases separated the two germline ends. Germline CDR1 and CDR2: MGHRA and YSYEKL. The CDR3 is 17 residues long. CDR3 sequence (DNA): TGCGCCAGCAGCCGCTCCCCCGAGGGCGTCCCTCCAGATACGCAGTATTTT. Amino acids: CASSRSPEGVPPDTQYF.

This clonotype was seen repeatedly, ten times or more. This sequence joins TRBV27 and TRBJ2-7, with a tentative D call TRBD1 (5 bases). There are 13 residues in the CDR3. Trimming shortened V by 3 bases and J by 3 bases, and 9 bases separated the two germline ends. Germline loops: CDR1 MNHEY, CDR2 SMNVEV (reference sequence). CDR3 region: CASSFQGGYEQYF. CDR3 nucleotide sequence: TGTGCCAGCAGTTTCCAGGGTGGCTACGAGCAGTACTTC.

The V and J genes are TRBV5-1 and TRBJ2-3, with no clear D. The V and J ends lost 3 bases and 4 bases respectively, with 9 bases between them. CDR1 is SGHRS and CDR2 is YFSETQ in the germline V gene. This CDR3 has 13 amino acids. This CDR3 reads CASSYQLADTQYF. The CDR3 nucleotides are TGCGCCAGCAGCTACCAGCTAGCAGATACGCAGTATTTT.

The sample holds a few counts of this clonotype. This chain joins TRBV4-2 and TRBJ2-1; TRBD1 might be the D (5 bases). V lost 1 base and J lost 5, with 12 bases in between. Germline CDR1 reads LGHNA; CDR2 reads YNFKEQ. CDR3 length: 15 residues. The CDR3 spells CASSQVDRTHNEQFF. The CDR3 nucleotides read TGTGCCAGCAGCCAAGTCGACAGAACCCACAATGAGCAGTTCTTC.

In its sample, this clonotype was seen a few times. CDR3 nucleotide sequence: TGTGCCAGCATGGGGGGGCCGGTCGTCGAGCAGTACTTC. This encodes CASMGGPVVEQYF. J is TRBJ2-7 and V is TRBV6-1; tentative D call: TRBD2 (7 bases). Trimming shortened V by 7 bases and J by 6 bases, and 16 bases separated the two germline ends. This CDR3 region has 13 residues. Germline CDR1 and CDR2: MNHNS and SASEGT.

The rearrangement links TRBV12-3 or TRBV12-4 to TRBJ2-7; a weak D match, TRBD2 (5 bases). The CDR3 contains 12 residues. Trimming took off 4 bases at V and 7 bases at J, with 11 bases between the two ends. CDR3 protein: CASSSSGVEQYF. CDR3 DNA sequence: TGTGCCAGCAGTTCGAGCGGCGTGGAGCAGTACTTC.

The CDR3 region is CSVGRADSANTEAFF. For the CDR3, the DNA is TGCAGCGTTGGTCGGGCAGACTCCGCGAACACTGAAGCTTTCTTT. V and J are TRBV29-1 and TRBJ1-1; D unresolved. With 4 bases removed from V and 1 base from J, the gap between germline ends came to 16 bases. The V gene's germline CDR1 is SQVTM and CDR2 ANQGSEA. This CDR3 is 15 amino acids long.

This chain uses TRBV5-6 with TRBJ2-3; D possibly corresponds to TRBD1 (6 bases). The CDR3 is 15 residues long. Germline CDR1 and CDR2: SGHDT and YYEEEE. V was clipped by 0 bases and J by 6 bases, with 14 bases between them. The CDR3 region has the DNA TGTGCCAGCAGCTTGGTTAGGGGGATGTCGGATACGCAGTATTTT. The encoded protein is CASSLVRGMSDTQYF.

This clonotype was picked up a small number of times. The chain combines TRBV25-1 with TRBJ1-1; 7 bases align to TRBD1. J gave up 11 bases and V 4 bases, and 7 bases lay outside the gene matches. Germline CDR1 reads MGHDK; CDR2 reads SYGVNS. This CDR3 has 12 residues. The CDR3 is CASSAAGGRAFF. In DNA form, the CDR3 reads TGTGCCAGCAGTGCTGCAGGGGGTCGGGCTTTCTTT. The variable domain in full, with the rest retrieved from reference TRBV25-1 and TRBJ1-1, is EADIYQTPRYLVIGTGKKITLECSQTMGHDKMYWYQQDPGMELHLIHYSYGVNSTEKGDLSSESTVSRIRTEHFPLTLESARPSHTSQYLCASSAAGGRAFFGQGTRLTVV.

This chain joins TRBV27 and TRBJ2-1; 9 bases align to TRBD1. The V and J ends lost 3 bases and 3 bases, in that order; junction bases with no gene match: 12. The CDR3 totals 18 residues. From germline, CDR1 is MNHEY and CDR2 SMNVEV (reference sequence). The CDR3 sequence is CASSFLGLGQGSYNEQFF. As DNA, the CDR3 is TGTGCCAGCAGTTTCCTCGGCCTAGGACAGGGGAGCTACAATGAGCAGTTCTTC.

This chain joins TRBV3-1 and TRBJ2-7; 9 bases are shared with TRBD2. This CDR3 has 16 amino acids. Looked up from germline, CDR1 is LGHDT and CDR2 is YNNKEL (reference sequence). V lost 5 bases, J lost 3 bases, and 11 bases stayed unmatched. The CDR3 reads CASSSTGASGIYEQYF. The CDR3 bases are TGTGCCAGCAGCTCCACCGGGGCTAGCGGGATCTACGAGCAGTACTTC.

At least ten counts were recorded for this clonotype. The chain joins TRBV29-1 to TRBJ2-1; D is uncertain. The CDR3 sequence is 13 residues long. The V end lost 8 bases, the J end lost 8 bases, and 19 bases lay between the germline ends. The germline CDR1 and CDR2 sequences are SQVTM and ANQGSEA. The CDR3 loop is CSIHSPLRDEQFF. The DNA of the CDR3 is TGCAGCATTCACTCCCCTCTAAGGGATGAGCAGTTCTTC.

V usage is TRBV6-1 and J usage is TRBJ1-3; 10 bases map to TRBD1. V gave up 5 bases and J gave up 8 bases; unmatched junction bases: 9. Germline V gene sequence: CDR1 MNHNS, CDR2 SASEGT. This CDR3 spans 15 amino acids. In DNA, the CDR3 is TGTGCCAGCAGTCCCGCGACAGGGGGCAAAGACACCATATATTTT. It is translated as CASSPATGGKDTIYF.

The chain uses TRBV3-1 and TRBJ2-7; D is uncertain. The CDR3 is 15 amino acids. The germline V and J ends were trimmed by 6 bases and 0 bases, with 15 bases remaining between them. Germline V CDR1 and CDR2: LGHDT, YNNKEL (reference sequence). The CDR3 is CASSGYGASSYEQYF. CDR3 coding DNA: TGTGCCAGCAGTGGTTACGGCGCGAGCTCCTACGAGCAGTACTTC.